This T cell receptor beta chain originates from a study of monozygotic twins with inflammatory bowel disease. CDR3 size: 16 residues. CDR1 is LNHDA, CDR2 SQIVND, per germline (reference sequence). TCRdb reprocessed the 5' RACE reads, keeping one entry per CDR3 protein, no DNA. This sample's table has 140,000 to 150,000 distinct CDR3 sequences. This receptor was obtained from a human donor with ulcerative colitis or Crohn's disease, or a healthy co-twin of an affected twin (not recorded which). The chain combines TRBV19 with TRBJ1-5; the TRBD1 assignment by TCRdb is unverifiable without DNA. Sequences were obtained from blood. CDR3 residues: CASSTRTGGRRQPQHF.